Sequencing of this T cell receptor beta chain was carried out in a study of tumor-infiltrating lymphocytes in primary liver carcinoma. Across the study: Each of the growths was stage T1-T3 N0M0, extending roughly 4.2 to 11 cm across.

A primer matching the constant region was used to make TCR beta cDNA from approximately 0.45 ug of total RNA. Construction of TCR beta libraries relied on three successive nested multiplex PCR rounds employing slightly modified ARM-PCR. TRBV1-TRBV30 forward and Cbeta reverse primers drove the first two approximately 10-cycle rounds. TCRdb processed the multiplex PCR reads anew with MiXCR; each CDR3 protein has one entry. Among around 21,000 distinct CDR3 sequences listed, roughly three quarters were seen once. The CDR3 covers 16 residues. Germline lookup yields CDR1 LGHNA and CDR2 YSLEER. For this clonotype: At one end the junction does not follow the germline gene, possibly because of a read error.

The roughly 17-32 mg bulk tissue piece was not sorted before simultaneous RNA and DNA extraction. Through surgical resection, the patients' primary liver carcinoma was treated. Sample: liver tumor tissue from sampling region 1. Subset reported: tumor region T1, superior pole. The V call is TRBV4-3, the J call TRBJ2-1; D gene unclear. The receptor's source is a man aged 35 to 55 with primary liver carcinoma and hepatitis B virus infection. The CDR3 DNA follows: TGCGCCAGCAGCCAAGATAGAGTAGACGCCTACAATGGGCAGCTCTTC. This gives the protein CASSQDRVDAYNGQLF.